Each of the 4 T cell receptor beta chains below was sequenced from the same sample in a study of cytomegalovirus exposure and HLA in healthy donors. Primers included in the PCR were 60 Vbeta and 13 Jbeta primers. Sequenced by immunoSEQ multiplex PCR; TCRdb stores in-frame clones only, minus some. This table has 120,000 or so clones, around 75% appearing once. The specimen sequenced was PBMCs. These receptors all stem from a woman between 45 and 65 years old in good health and CMV-seropositive.

V is TRBV7-2 and J is TRBJ2-5; no definite D call. Germline V gene lookup returns CDR1 SGHTA and CDR2 FQGNSA. The ends were cut back, 3 bases at V and 5 bases at J, with 16 bases in the middle. There are 15 residues in the CDR3. For the CDR3, the DNA is TGTGCCAGCAGCTTGGGCATTTTGGGCCAGGAGACCCAGTACTTC. It translates to CASSLGILGQETQYF.

The chain has TRBV18 and TRBJ2-1; 8 nucleotides align to TRBD2. The germline CDR1 and CDR2 sequences are KGHSH and LQKENI. The J segment lost 3 bases and the V segment lost 3 bases, leaving 7 bases of the junction unmatched. The CDR3 runs to 16 residues. The chain's CDR3 is CASSPRALAVYNEQFF. The CDR3 DNA follows: TGTGCCAGCTCACCCCGGGCACTAGCGGTCTACAATGAGCAGTTCTTC.

J is TRBJ1-3 and V is TRBV7-9; 8 bases map to TRBD1. CDR3 length equals 16 residues. CDR1 SEHNR and CDR2 FQNEAQ come from the germline V gene (reference sequence). The V and J ends lost 5 bases and 2 bases, in that order; junction bases with no gene match: 8. The CDR3 loop reads CASSRRGQGTGNTIYF. For the CDR3, the DNA is TGTGCCAGCAGCCGCCGAGGACAGGGAACTGGAAACACCATATATTTT.

This sequence joins TRBV15 and TRBJ2-7, with 8 nucleotides matching TRBD1. J was trimmed by 3 bases and V by 0 bases; bases with no gene match: 13. This CDR3 has 18 residues. Germline V lookup: CDR1 LNHNV, CDR2 YYDKDF (reference sequence). Here the CDR3 DNA reads TGTGCCACCAGCAGAGATCTGCTTTCTTCAGGGGGCGGCTACGAGCAGTACTTC. Encoded protein: CATSRDLLSSGGGYEQYF.